The 28 T cell receptor beta chains below all came from one sample that was sequenced in a study of blood T cell repertoires in COVID-19. TCRdb's table, derived via immunoSEQ multiplex PCR, lists solely in-frame clones and lacks some. The sample shows over 400,000 clones, 80% to 90% of them seen only once. Sequenced: peripheral blood. These TCRs come from a human donor in a cohort sampled during active COVID-19.

The chain joins TRBV21-1 to TRBJ1-1; TRBD1, the table's D call, lacks a check against the DNA. TRBV21-1 is recorded as a pseudogene. The CDR3 spans 16 residues. As DNA, the CDR3 is TGTGCCAGCAGCAAACAGGGCCCAGGCGGGAACACTGAAGCTTTCTTT. It codes for CASSKQGPGGNTEAFF.

With regard to this clone: At one end, the junction sequence differs from germline, possibly due to a read error. This sequence joins TRBV19 and TRBJ2-3; a weak D match, TRBD2 (6 bases). The CDR3 length is 14 residues. Per germline, CDR1 LNHDA and CDR2 SQIVND (reference sequence). The chain's CDR3 is CASNIAVSTDTQYF. For the CDR3, the DNA is TGTGCCAGTAATATAGCGGTTAGCACAGATACGCAGTATTTT.

V is TRBV28 and J is TRBJ1-2; TRBD1 matches at 7 bases. Germline V lookup: CDR1 MDHEN, CDR2 SYDVKM. This CDR3 is built from 14 residues. Trimming took 11 bases from V and 6 from J; bases not matched to a gene: 15. The CDR3 loop reads CASLGRQGSHGYTF. Here the CDR3 DNA reads TGTGCCTCCTTAGGGAGACAGGGTTCACATGGCTACACCTTC.

The V gene is TRBV7-8, the J gene TRBJ2-1; the D gene is possibly TRBD2 (5 bases). With 8 bases removed from V and 3 bases from J, the gap between germline ends came to 17 bases. Germline V lookup: CDR1 SGHVS, CDR2 FQNEAQ. CDR3 length: 15 residues. CDR3 region: CASGPGGLGYNEQFF. CDR3 nucleotides: TGTGCCAGCGGTCCTGGTGGACTGGGCTACAATGAGCAGTTCTTC.

The J gene is TRBJ2-7, the V gene TRBV5-6; D might be TRBD2 (6 bases). The length of the CDR3 is 14 residues. Germline V gives CDR1 SGHDT, CDR2 YYEEEE. Trimming left V 0 bases short and J 3 bases short, with 10 bases between. This CDR3 is CASSLDLANYEQYF. The CDR3 DNA follows: TGTGCCAGCAGCTTGGATCTAGCGAACTACGAGCAGTACTTC.

This chain links TRBV25-1 with TRBJ2-6; 10 bases map to TRBD1. Losses at the gene ends were 7 bases for V and 4 bases for J; bases not matched to a gene: 7. CDR1 and CDR2 from the germline V gene are MGHDK and SYGVNS. There are 16 residues in the CDR3. CDR3: CASTGQGISGANVLTF. The CDR3 coding sequence is TGTGCCAGCACGGGACAGGGGATTTCCGGGGCCAACGTCCTGACTTTC.

J is TRBJ2-2 and V is TRBV24-1; no firm D call. Germline CDR1 and CDR2: KGHDR and SFDVKD. The V end lost 1 base, the J end lost 6 bases, and 8 bases lay between the germline ends. The CDR3 extends over 14 amino acids. The CDR3 sequence is CATSDFMTAGELFF. In DNA form, the CDR3 reads TGTGCCACCAGTGATTTCATGACTGCCGGGGAGCTGTTTTTT.

The V and J genes are TRBV7-9 and TRBJ2-3, with 9 bases identical to TRBD2. Germline lookup yields CDR1 SEHNR and CDR2 FQNEAQ (reference sequence). This CDR3 spans 17 amino acids. Trimming took 4 bases from V and 4 from J; bases not matched to a gene: 12. The CDR3 is CASSSLRREGAADTQYF. Written as DNA, the CDR3 is TGTGCCAGCAGCTCCCTTCGGCGGGAGGGGGCCGCAGATACGCAGTATTTT. Full variable domain (missing parts from reference TRBV7-9 and TRBJ2-3): DTGVSQNPRHKITKRGQNVTFRCDPISEHNRLYWYRQTLGQGPEFLTYFQNEAQLEKSRLLSDRFSAERPKGSFSTLEIQRTEQGDSAMYLCASSSLRREGAADTQYFGPGTRLTVL.

The gene calls are TRBV7-9 and TRBJ1-1; D is possibly TRBD1 (5 bases). Germline CDR1 SEHNR, CDR2 FQNEAQ (reference sequence). V was shortened by 6 bases and J by 0 bases, with 11 bases between the two germline ends. The CDR3 extends over 14 amino acids. The CDR3 bases are TGTGCCAGCAGGCGGGACCCACTGAACACTGAAGCTTTCTTT. Translation gives CASRRDPLNTEAFF.

The rearrangement links TRBV20-1 to TRBJ2-5; possibly TRBD1 for D (6 bases). The CDR3 contains 15 residues. Trimming shortened V by 3 bases and J by 0 bases, and 14 bases separated the two germline ends. The germline CDR1 and CDR2 sequences are DFQATT and SNEGSKA (reference sequence). CDR3 in amino acids: CSASTRQGYQETQYF. The CDR3 DNA follows: TGCAGTGCTAGTACCCGGCAGGGGTACCAAGAGACCCAGTACTTC.

The rearrangement uses TRBV5-1 and TRBJ1-2, with 7 positions matching TRBD1. CDR3 length: 13 amino acids. Germline CDR1 and CDR2: SGHRS and YFSETQ. V was clipped by 3 bases and J by 5 bases; unmatched bases: 4. As DNA, the CDR3 is TGCGCCAGCAGCTCCGACAGGGAGTATGGCTACACCTTC. Its translation: CASSSDREYGYTF.

The chain carries TRBV7-8 and TRBJ1-6; D possibly corresponds to TRBD1 (5 bases). Germline values: CDR1 SGHVS, CDR2 FQNEAQ. This CDR3 region has 17 residues. Trimming pared 0 bases from V and 9 bases from J, leaving 18 bases between. The CDR3 is CASSLAVGRPGGSPLHF. The CDR3 coding sequence is TGTGCCAGCAGCTTAGCGGTCGGCCGCCCGGGGGGTTCACCCCTCCACTTT.

The CDR3 DNA reads TGTGCCAGCAGCATCGACAGGGGGCCGACAGATACGCAGTATTTT. Amino acid sequence: CASSIDRGPTDTQYF. J is TRBJ2-3 and V is TRBV7-2; 10 bases map to TRBD1. The V segment lost 5 bases and the J segment 3 bases; nucleotides outside the gene matches: 5. The CDR3 runs 15 residues. In germline, CDR1 is SGHTA, CDR2 FQGNSA.

The chain is built from TRBV27 and TRBJ2-7; TRBD1 aligns across 8 bases. CDR3 length: 14 amino acids. Germline loops: CDR1 MNHEY, CDR2 SMNVEV (reference sequence). After removal of 2 bases from V and 3 bases from J, the junction contained 3 bases not matched to a gene. The CDR3 DNA reads TGTGCCAGCAGTTTAAGACAGGGGTTCTACGAGCAGTACTTC. It specifies CASSLRQGFYEQYF.

J is TRBJ1-1 and V is TRBV7-9, with D maybe TRBD1 (6 bases). With 4 bases removed from V and 7 bases from J, the gap between germline ends came to 7 bases. Germline V gene lookup returns CDR1 SEHNR and CDR2 FQNEAQ (reference sequence). The CDR3 is made up of 11 amino acids. The CDR3 DNA reads as TGTGCCAGCAGCTCGACAGGTGAAGCTTTCTTT. This gives the protein CASSSTGEAFF. The full variable domain, with the rest looked up from reference TRBV7-9 and TRBJ1-1, is DTGVSQNPRHKITKRGQNVTFRCDPISEHNRLYWYRQTLGQGPEFLTYFQNEAQLEKSRLLSDRFSAERPKGSFSTLEIQRTEQGDSAMYLCASSSTGEAFFGQGTRLTVV.

The chain recombines TRBV7-3 with TRBJ2-1, with 8 bases that match TRBD2. Germline CDR1 and CDR2: SGHTA and FQGTGA. The CDR3 has 19 residues. J gave up 5 bases and V 1 base, and 16 bases lay outside the gene matches. CDR3 sequence reads: CASSLNGLRSGRGNNEQFF. Here the CDR3 DNA reads TGTGCCAGCAGCTTAAATGGTCTGCGGAGCGGGAGAGGTAACAATGAGCAGTTCTTC.

J is TRBJ1-1 and V is TRBV5-1; no reliable D call. The CDR3 contains 16 residues. CDR1 is SGHRS and CDR2 is YFSETQ in the germline V gene. The V end lost 5 bases, the J end lost 3 bases, and 20 bases lay between the germline ends. The CDR3 coding sequence is TGCGCCAGCAGTCTCGCCCTCCAGGAGGCTTACACTGAAGCTTTCTTT. It codes for CASSLALQEAYTEAFF.

The chain is built from TRBV6-6 and TRBJ2-7; D is possibly TRBD2 (5 bases). In germline, CDR1 is MNHNY, CDR2 SVGAGI (reference sequence). The CDR3 runs to 13 residues. V lost 6 bases and J lost 4, with 13 bases in between. The CDR3: CASRTPSGYEQYF. The CDR3 DNA sequence: TGTGCCAGCAGAACCCCGAGCGGTTACGAGCAGTACTTC.

This clone occurred once. CDR3 sequence reads: CASSELTTATGEQYF. CDR3 bases: TGTGCCAGCAGCGAGTTGACTACCGCAACGGGAGAGCAGTACTTC. The rearrangement uses TRBV7-2 and TRBJ2-7; D perhaps matches TRBD2 (5 bases). V was clipped by 5 bases and J by 7 bases, with 21 bases between them. Germline V gives CDR1 SGHTA, CDR2 FQGNSA. The CDR3 is made up of 15 amino acids.

The chain recombines TRBV12-3 or TRBV12-4 with TRBJ2-7; D unclear. The CDR3 has 12 amino acids. Deletions cut 2 bases from V and 3 bases from J, with 5 bases between. As DNA, the CDR3 is TGTGCCAGCAGTTTAACCAGCTACGAGCAGTACTTC. Its translation is CASSLTSYEQYF.

The CDR3 bases are TGCAGCGTGACTACAGGGGTGGGAGAGCAGTACTTC. This sequence encodes CSVTTGVGEQYF. This rearrangement joins TRBV29-1 to TRBJ2-7; 7 positions agree with TRBD1. J gave up 7 bases and V 6 bases, and 9 bases lay outside the gene matches. CDR1 SQVTM and CDR2 ANQGSEA come from the germline V gene. This CDR3 has 12 amino acids.

The chain is built from TRBV7-9 and TRBJ2-3; TRBD2 matches 12 bases. This CDR3 has 15 residues. Trimming removed 5 bases from V and 4 bases from J; junction bases left unmatched: 4. The V gene's germline CDR1 is SEHNR and CDR2 FQNEAQ (reference sequence). CDR3 in amino acids: CASSLGLAGPDTQYF. CDR3 in DNA: TGTGCCAGCAGCCTGGGACTAGCGGGCCCAGATACGCAGTATTTT.

V usage is TRBV12-3 or TRBV12-4 and J usage is TRBJ2-5; D not resolved. Trimming took off 3 bases at V and 9 bases at J, with 11 bases between the two ends. The CDR3 length is 12 residues. The CDR3 loop reads CASSFEAAAQYF. CDR3 DNA: TGTGCCAGCAGTTTCGAGGCGGCGGCCCAGTACTTC.

The rearrangement links TRBV19 to TRBJ2-3; TRBD2 is a possible D gene (6 bases). CDR1 and CDR2 from the germline V gene are LNHDA and SQIVND (reference sequence). The CDR3 length is 14 residues. The V and J ends lost 3 bases and 2 bases respectively, with 9 bases between them. CDR3 residues: CASSILADTDTQYF. CDR3 DNA sequence: TGTGCCAGTAGTATTTTAGCGGACACAGATACGCAGTATTTT.

The rearrangement links TRBV28 to TRBJ2-1; TRBD2 might be the D (7 bases). The V end lost 3 bases, the J end lost 7 bases, and 19 bases lay between the germline ends. CDR3 size: 16 residues. CDR1 and CDR2 from the germline V gene are MDHEN and SYDVKM. The CDR3 region is CASSFALAEGGNEQFF. The CDR3 bases are TGTGCCAGCAGTTTTGCCTTAGCGGAGGGGGGGAATGAGCAGTTCTTC. Full variable domain (remainder filled in from reference TRBV28 and TRBJ2-1): DVKVTQSSRYLVKRTGEKVFLECVQDMDHENMFWYRQDPGLGLRLIYFSYDVKMKEKGDIPEGYSVSREKKERFSLILESASTNQTSMYLCASSFALAEGGNEQFFGPGTRLTVL.

V usage is TRBV28 and J usage is TRBJ1-1, with 11 positions matching TRBD1. Germline V gene data show CDR1 as MDHEN and CDR2 as SYDVKM. This CDR3 is built from 16 residues. The ends lost 6 bases at V and 7 bases at J; junction bases unmatched: 13. The chain's CDR3 is CASRHLIRDRGDEAFF. As DNA, the CDR3 is TGTGCCAGCAGACATCTCATTCGGGACAGGGGGGATGAAGCTTTCTTT.

This clone was observed a few times. This rearrangement joins TRBV10-3 to TRBJ1-2; no clear D gene. Germline V lookup: CDR1 ENHRY, CDR2 SYGVKD. The V gene lost 3 bases and the J gene lost 5 bases, with 10 bases spanning the gap. The CDR3 consists of 13 residues. This CDR3 reads CAISEAEGYGYTF. The CDR3 DNA sequence: TGTGCCATCAGTGAAGCGGAGGGATATGGCTACACCTTC.

This chain links TRBV5-4 with TRBJ2-5, with 12 bases aligning to TRBD2. The germline V gene has CDR1 SGHNT and CDR2 YYREEE (reference sequence). Unmatched junction bases numbered 14, after V lost 6 bases and J lost 5 bases. CDR3 length: 17 residues. As DNA, the CDR3 is TGTGCCAGCACCCTAGGGGCTAGCGGGAGGGCCGGGGAGACCCAGTACTTC. It codes for CASTLGASGRAGETQYF.